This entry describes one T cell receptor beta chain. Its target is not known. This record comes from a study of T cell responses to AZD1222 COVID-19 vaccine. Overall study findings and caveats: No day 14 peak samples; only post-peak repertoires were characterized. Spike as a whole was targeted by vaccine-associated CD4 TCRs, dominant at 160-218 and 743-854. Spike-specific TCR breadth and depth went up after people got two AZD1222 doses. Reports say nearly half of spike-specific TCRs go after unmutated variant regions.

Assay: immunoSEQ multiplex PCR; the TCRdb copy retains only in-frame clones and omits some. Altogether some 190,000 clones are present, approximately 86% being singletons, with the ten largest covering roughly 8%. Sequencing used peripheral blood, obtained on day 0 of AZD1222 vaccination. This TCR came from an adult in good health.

The CDR3 loop reads CSVVVWRELNTEAFF. The CDR3 bases are TGCAGCGTGGTGGTCTGGAGGGAGCTAAACACTGAAGCTTTCTTT. The chain is built from TRBV29-1 and TRBJ1-1; D gene ambiguous. The germline V and J ends were trimmed by 6 bases and 2 bases, with 19 bases remaining between them. Looked up from germline, CDR1 is SQVTM and CDR2 is ANQGSEA. This CDR3 spans 15 amino acids.